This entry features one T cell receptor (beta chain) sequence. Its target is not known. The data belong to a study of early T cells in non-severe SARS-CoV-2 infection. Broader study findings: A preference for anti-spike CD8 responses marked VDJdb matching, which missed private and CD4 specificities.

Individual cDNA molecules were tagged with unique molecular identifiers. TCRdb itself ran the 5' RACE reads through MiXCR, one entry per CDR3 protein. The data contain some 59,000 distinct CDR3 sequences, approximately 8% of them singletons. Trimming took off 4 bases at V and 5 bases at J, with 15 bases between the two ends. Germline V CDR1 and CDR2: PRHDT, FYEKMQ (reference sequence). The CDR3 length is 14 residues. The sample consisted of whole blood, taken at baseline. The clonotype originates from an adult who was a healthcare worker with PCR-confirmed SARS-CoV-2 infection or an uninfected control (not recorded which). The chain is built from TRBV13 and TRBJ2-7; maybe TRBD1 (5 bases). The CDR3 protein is CASSSSGNPNEQYF. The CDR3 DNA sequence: TGTGCCAGCAGCTCCTCAGGGAATCCCAACGAGCAGTACTTC.